A single sample is the source of the 20 T cell receptor beta chains below, sequenced in a study of multiple sclerosis patients with progressive multifocal leukoencephalopathy. As to time point: before natalizumab initiation. Sequenced by immunoSEQ multiplex PCR; TCRdb stores in-frame clones only, minus some. The table lists about 30,000 clones, 90% to 95% of them singletons. Sequenced input: PBMCs. The receptors shown here come from a man aged 30-40 years with multiple sclerosis.

The chain links TRBV7-3 to TRBJ2-3; D call uncertain. V lost 3 bases, J lost 8 bases, and 12 bases lay in between. The CDR3 sequence is 13 residues long. CDR1 is SGHTA and CDR2 is FQGTGA in the germline V gene. The CDR3 DNA reads TGTGCCAGCAGCTTGACTTCTCTTGCTACGCAGTATTTT. This sequence encodes CASSLTSLATQYF.

The chain has TRBV19 and TRBJ2-1; no clear D. Germline lookup yields CDR1 LNHDA and CDR2 SQIVND (reference sequence). The CDR3 consists of 13 residues. V dropped 6 bases and J dropped 7 bases, with 13 bases sitting between them. The DNA of the CDR3 is TGTGCCAGTAGGCGCCACATGGGGAATGAGCAGTTCTTC. This encodes CASRRHMGNEQFF.

The chain couples TRBV5-4 to TRBJ2-3; D might be TRBD1 (6 bases). Trimming shortened V by 4 bases and J by 4 bases, and 16 bases separated the two germline ends. The CDR3 sequence is 15 residues long. Germline V lookup: CDR1 SGHNT, CDR2 YYREEE (reference sequence). The CDR3 loop is CASSGARGVADTQYF. Written as DNA, the CDR3 is TGTGCCAGCAGCGGGGCCAGGGGTGTGGCAGATACGCAGTATTTT. Full variable domain (remainder filled in from reference TRBV5-4 and TRBJ2-3): ETGVTQSPTHLIKTRGQQVTLRCSSQSGHNTVSWYQQALGQGPQFIFQYYREEENGRGNFPPRFSGLQFPNYSSELNVNALELDDSALYLCASSGARGVADTQYFGPGTRLTVL.

The chain combines TRBV5-1 with TRBJ2-1; D remains unclear. The CDR3 totals 16 residues. Trimming left V 0 bases short and J 5 bases short, with 15 bases between. The germline gives CDR1 SGHRS, CDR2 YFSETQ. CDR3 bases: TGCGCCAGCAGCTTGGCCCCGACCGGAACGAACAATGAGCAGTTCTTC. Translation: CASSLAPTGTNNEQFF.

The rearrangement joins TRBV6-5 to TRBJ2-1; D possibly corresponds to TRBD1 (6 bases). Trimming removed 6 bases at V and 7 bases at J, with 16 bases between. The CDR3 consists of 14 residues. CDR1 is MNHEY, CDR2 SVGAGI, per germline. The DNA of the CDR3 is TGTGCCAGCAGACGAACAGGGTCCAATAATGAGCAGTTCTTC. Its protein is CASRRTGSNNEQFF.

This chain connects TRBV29-1 to TRBJ1-1; D call uncertain. Germline loops: CDR1 SQVTM, CDR2 ANQGSEA. The CDR3 is 12 amino acids. V lost 5 bases and J lost 0, with 7 bases in between. The CDR3 DNA reads as TGCAGCGTTTTGACATTGAACACTGAAGCTTTCTTT. It yields the protein CSVLTLNTEAFF. Combining the CDR3 with reference TRBV29-1 and TRBJ1-1 gives the whole variable domain SAVISQKPSRDICQRGTSLTIQCQVDSQVTMMFWYRQQPGQSLTLIATANQGSEATYESGFVIDKFPISRPNLTFSTLTVSNMSPEDSSIYLCSVLTLNTEAFFGQGTRLTVV.

This clone was counted a single time. The gene calls are TRBV5-6 and TRBJ1-1, with D possibly being TRBD1 (5 bases). The CDR3 length is 15 residues. V lost 0 bases to trimming and J lost 0 bases, with 9 bases between them. Germline CDR1 is SGHDT and CDR2 is YYEEEE. The CDR3 loop reads CASSLEGLMNTEAFF. DNA for the CDR3: TGTGCCAGCAGCTTGGAGGGGCTGATGAACACTGAAGCTTTCTTT.

CDR3 bases: TGCGCCAGCAGCTTGGCACAGGGGGGCTATGAGCAGTTCTTC. This gives the protein CASSLAQGGYEQFF. The chain has TRBV5-1 and TRBJ2-1; 8 bases agree with TRBD1. CDR3 size: 14 residues. Germline V gene lookup returns CDR1 SGHRS and CDR2 YFSETQ. J gave up 8 bases and V 0 bases, and 4 bases lay outside the gene matches. Supplemented by reference TRBV5-1 and TRBJ2-1, the full variable domain reads KAGVTQTPRYLIKTRGQQVTLSCSPISGHRSVSWYQQTPGQGLQFLFEYFSETQRNKGNFPGRFSGRQFSNSRSEMNVSTLELGDSALYLCASSLAQGGYEQFFGPGTRLTVL.

This clone was seen a single time. V gene TRBV23-1 combines with J gene TRBJ2-1; perhaps TRBD1 as D (6 bases). TRBV23-1 is an ORF; its function is uncertain. The V end was cut by 1 base, the J end by 2 bases, with 24 bases between. The CDR3 consists of 20 residues. The CDR3 here is CASSQCHTGTTSIPYNEQFF. Written as DNA, the CDR3 is TGCGCCAGCAGTCAATGTCACACAGGGACGACATCCATACCCTACAATGAGCAGTTCTTC.

The chain is built from TRBV7-6 and TRBJ2-1; perhaps TRBD2 as D (5 bases). Germline-derived CDR1 and CDR2 are SGHVS and FNYEAQ. The V end was cut by 3 bases, the J end by 2 bases, with 14 bases between. The CDR3 is 16 amino acids. The chain's CDR3 is CASSFGVQGTYNEQFF. The CDR3, as DNA: TGTGCCAGCAGCTTCGGGGTTCAAGGGACCTACAATGAGCAGTTCTTC.

The V gene is TRBV6-5, the J gene TRBJ1-5; weak D call: TRBD1 (5 bases). V was pared by 2 bases and J by 6 bases, with 11 bases between. This CDR3 has 14 amino acids. CDR1 MNHEY and CDR2 SVGAGI come from the germline V gene. For the CDR3, the DNA is TGTGCCAGCAGTTACAGGCAGGGTGGTCAGCCCCAGCATTTT. It encodes CASSYRQGGQPQHF.

The V and J genes are TRBV18 and TRBJ1-4; no reliable D call. CDR3 size: 14 residues. The V gene's germline CDR1 is KGHSH and CDR2 LQKENI. Trimming pared 3 bases from V and 0 bases from J, leaving 5 bases between. The CDR3 bases are TGTGCCAGCTCACCTACTGCAACTAATGAAAAACTGTTTTTT. It specifies CASSPTATNEKLFF.

The chain joins TRBV30 to TRBJ1-2; D remains ambiguous. V lost 5 bases and J lost 0, with 10 bases in between. CDR1 GTSNPN and CDR2 SVGIG come from the germline V gene (reference sequence). The CDR3 sequence is 13 residues long. The CDR3 DNA reads TGTGCCTGGTTCAGCCTTACTAACTATGGCTACACCTTC. Residues: CAWFSLTNYGYTF.

The chain has TRBV15 and TRBJ1-3; no clear D gene. Germline V lookup: CDR1 LNHNV, CDR2 YYDKDF (reference sequence). The CDR3 loop spans 17 amino acids. Deletions cut 0 bases from V and 0 bases from J, with 12 bases between. CDR3 in amino acids: CATSRDEGWSSGNTIYF. The CDR3 nucleotides are TGTGCCACCAGCAGAGATGAGGGCTGGAGCTCTGGAAACACCATATATTTT.

The rearrangement joins TRBV11-3 to TRBJ2-7; possible D gene TRBD1, 5 bases. CDR3 length: 13 amino acids. Germline lookup yields CDR1 SGHNT and CDR2 YENEEA. With 4 bases removed from V and 4 bases from J, the gap between germline ends came to 11 bases. CDR3 in amino acids: CASSSGSGYEQYV. CDR3 in DNA: TGTGCCAGCAGCTCTGGCTCAGGGTACGAGCAGTACGTC.

V usage is TRBV7-3 and J usage is TRBJ2-7; D unclear. There are 15 residues in the CDR3. Trimming took 1 base from V and 4 from J, leaving 14 bases between them. Germline V gene sequence: CDR1 SGHTA, CDR2 FQGTGA. The CDR3 bases are TGTGCCAGCAGCTTAAGGCCCGGTGCCGATTACGAGCAGTACTTC. Protein sequence: CASSLRPGADYEQYF.

The genes are TRBV4-1 and TRBJ2-1; 16 bases are shared with TRBD2. CDR1 and CDR2 (germline): MGHRA, YSYEKL. The trim removed 3 bases at V and 6 bases at J, leaving 17 bases unmatched. This CDR3 spans 21 amino acids. The CDR3 nucleotides are TGCGCCAGCAGCCATACGACAGGGGGAGGGACTAGCGGGAGGGGGTCCAATGAGCAGTTCTTC. Translating gives CASSHTTGGGTSGRGSNEQFF.

Written as DNA, the CDR3 is TGCGCCAGCAGTCAATGTTTAAGGGGGAGCACCGGGGAGCTGTTTTTT. As protein: CASSQCLRGSTGELFF. V gene TRBV23-1 combines with J gene TRBJ2-2; possibly TRBD1 for D (6 bases). TRBV23-1 is sorted into the ORF group, with uncertain function. The CDR3 consists of 16 residues. V shed 1 base and J shed 4 bases, with 13 bases lying between them.

The chain recombines TRBV5-4 with TRBJ2-2; no clear D gene. Per the germline V gene, CDR1 is SGHNT and CDR2 is YYREEE (reference sequence). Trimming shortened V by 0 bases and J by 2 bases, and 11 bases separated the two germline ends. CDR3 length: 16 residues. DNA of the CDR3: TGTGCCAGCAGCTTGGTTCGAGCGTCCAACACCGGGGAGCTGTTTTTT. Residues: CASSLVRASNTGELFF.

This clone was counted a single time. The chain links TRBV5-6 to TRBJ2-2, with TRBD2 as a possible D gene (5 bases). The CDR3 is 15 amino acids. The V and J ends lost 2 bases and 0 bases respectively, with 8 bases between them. The germline CDR1 and CDR2 sequences are SGHDT and YYEEEE. CDR3 loop: CASSLFGANTGELFF. In DNA form, the CDR3 reads TGTGCCAGCAGCTTATTCGGGGCGAACACCGGGGAGCTGTTTTTT.